The sequence of this TCR beta chain was determined in a study of OX40 agonist ivuxolimab in advanced cancers. Study-wide background: As their treatment, patients were administered ivuxolimab, an agonistic anti-OX40 (CD134) antibody.

V was shortened by 3 bases and J by 0 bases, with 8 bases between the two germline ends. Per the germline V gene, CDR1 is MNHEY and CDR2 is SMNVEV (reference sequence). CDR3 length equals 14 residues. Assay: immunoSEQ multiplex PCR; the TCRdb copy retains only in-frame clones and omits some. Of 86,000 or so clones in the sample, almost 95% were seen once. The starting material was CD4+ or CD8+ T cells sorted from blood, obtained in a trial of the OX40 agonist ivuxolimab. The V gene is TRBV27, the J gene TRBJ1-1; D not resolved. The TCR comes from an adult with an advanced solid tumor such as melanoma, head and neck, liver or kidney cancer. The CDR3 spells CASSFTVLNTEAFF. For the CDR3, the DNA is TGTGCCAGCAGTTTTACAGTCCTGAACACTGAAGCTTTCTTT.